This entry lists 23 T cell receptor beta chains sequenced from one sample in a study of metastatic and nonmetastatic thyroid tumors. The entire patient cohort was treatment-naive prior to thyroid surgery. TCRdb reassembled clones from the PCR reads with MiXCR. The table lists about 33,000 clones, 18% of them singletons. The sample consisted of blood. All receptors come from a male donor with papillary thyroid cancer or a benign thyroid nodule (not recorded which). Some clones in this sample may be carry-over from other donors' samples.

About this clone: The germline gene is not matched at one end of the junction; a read error may be the cause. The chain recombines TRBV5-1 with TRBJ2-6; no clear D gene. The CDR3 sequence is 15 residues long. Germline V CDR1 and CDR2: SGHRS, YFSETQ. The CDR3: CAGSLSLSGANVLTF. DNA of the CDR3: TGCGCCGGCAGCTTGTCGCTCTCTGGGGCCAACGTCCTGACTTTC. Drawing the rest from reference TRBV5-1 and TRBJ2-6, the complete variable domain is KAGVTQTPRYLIKTRGQQVTLSCSPISGHRSVSWYQQTPGQGLQFLFEYFSETQRNKGNFPGRFSGRQFSNSRSEMNVSTLELGDSALYLCAGSLSLSGANVLTFGAGSRLTVL.

V and J are TRBV20-1 and TRBJ2-7, with TRBD2 matching 7 bases. Trimming at V came to 2 bases and at J to 2 bases, leaving 12 bases not matched to a gene. Germline V gene data show CDR1 as DFQATT and CDR2 as SNEGSKA (reference sequence). The CDR3 length is 16 residues. CDR3 nucleotides: TGCAGTGCTAGATATTTGTGGGAGGGCCGCGCCTACGAGCAGTACTTC. This codes for CSARYLWEGRAYEQYF.

In this sample, this clone turned up many times. The chain has TRBV3-1 and TRBJ2-3, with unresolved D. The CDR3 loop spans 13 amino acids. V lost 6 bases to trimming and J lost 4 bases, with 11 bases between them. The germline gives CDR1 LGHDT, CDR2 YNNKEL (reference sequence). CDR3 sequence (DNA): TGTGCCAGCAGTCCCAGTTGGGCAGATACGCAGTATTTT. Translating gives CASSPSWADTQYF.

As for this clone: One end of the junction fails to match germline, which may point to a read error. The chain has TRBV6-1 and TRBJ2-7; D possibly matches TRBD1 or TRBD2 (5 bases each). CDR1 MNHNS and CDR2 SASEGT come from the germline V gene. This CDR3 has 16 amino acids. The CDR3 here is CASSQPHDRGTYEKYF. The CDR3, as DNA: TGTGCCAGCAGTCAACCACATGACAGAGGGACCTACGAGAAGTACTTC.

The gene calls are TRBV4-2 and TRBJ2-1; TRBD1 might be the D (6 bases). The ends were cut back, 4 bases at V and 7 bases at J, with 17 bases in the middle. The CDR3 sequence is 15 residues long. From germline, CDR1 is LGHNA and CDR2 YNFKEQ. CDR3 DNA: TGTGCCAGCAGCCCACCCCCGGGACAAGGGAATGAGCAGTTCTTC. Translating it yields CASSPPPGQGNEQFF.

As for this clone: The junction does not match germline at one end; this may be a read error. The CDR3 region has the DNA TGTGTCAGCAGCTTGGGACATATTAATTCACCCCTCCACTTT. Residues: CVSSLGHINSPLHF. The rearrangement joins TRBV7-8 to TRBJ1-6; possibly TRBD1 for D (6 bases). This CDR3 has 14 residues. CDR1 is SGHVS and CDR2 is FQNEAQ in the germline V gene.

Regarding this clone: A read error may be the cause here, since a much bigger clone is one base away. The CDR3 coding sequence is TGTGCCAGCAGTCAAGCGGTGGCGGGCGAGCAGTACTTC. It yields the protein CASSQAVAGEQYF. The chain joins TRBV7-6 to TRBJ2-7; TRBD2 is a possible D gene (5 bases). V lost 6 bases, J lost 6 bases, and 15 bases lay in between. CDR1 SGHVS and CDR2 FNYEAQ come from the germline V gene. The CDR3 is 13 residues long.

This clone was detected many times. The J gene is TRBJ2-6, the V gene TRBV19; TRBD1 agrees at 9 bases. Germline V CDR1 and CDR2: LNHDA, SQIVND (reference sequence). This CDR3 comprises 16 residues. V lost 5 bases, J lost 2 bases, and 4 bases stayed unmatched. The CDR3 is CASSWGQGAGANVLTF. The CDR3 DNA is TGTGCCAGTAGTTGGGGACAGGGTGCTGGGGCCAACGTCCTGACTTTC.

This clone has at least ten counts. V and J are TRBV28 and TRBJ1-2; 7 bases match TRBD1. Germline assignment: CDR1 MDHEN and CDR2 SYDVKM. The CDR3 extends over 13 amino acids. The V segment lost 5 bases and the J segment 3 bases; nucleotides outside the gene matches: 3. CDR3 region: CASSGRGDYGYTF. The CDR3 bases are TGTGCCAGCAGTGGCAGGGGGGACTATGGCTACACCTTC.

The rearrangement uses TRBV7-8 and TRBJ1-5; 7 bases are shared with TRBD1. The J segment lost 3 bases and the V segment lost 5 bases, leaving 7 bases of the junction unmatched. The CDR3 sequence is 15 residues long. Germline loops: CDR1 SGHVS, CDR2 FQNEAQ. CDR3 loop: CASSPRGEHNQPQHF. The CDR3 DNA reads as TGTGCCAGCAGCCCCAGGGGGGAGCACAATCAGCCCCAGCATTTT.

The genes are TRBV7-3 and TRBJ2-2; tentative D call: TRBD1 (6 bases). Looked up from germline, CDR1 is SGHTA and CDR2 is FQGTGA. V was cut by 5 bases and J by 8 bases, with 18 bases left in between. This CDR3 region has 15 residues. The CDR3 DNA reads TGTGCCAGCAGCCGGTACAGGGTAAGTCGTGGGGAGCTGTTTTTT. This translates into CASSRYRVSRGELFF.

This clone was seen more than once but under ten times. The chain combines TRBV19 with TRBJ1-1, with D perhaps TRBD1 (5 bases). This CDR3 comprises 14 residues. CDR1 is LNHDA, CDR2 SQIVND, per germline (reference sequence). Deletions cut 4 bases from V and 4 bases from J, with 13 bases between. The CDR3 protein is CASSNQGLSTEAFF. The CDR3 DNA reads TGTGCCAGTAGTAATCAGGGATTAAGCACTGAAGCTTTCTTT. The full variable domain, with the rest looked up from reference TRBV19 and TRBJ1-1, is DGGITQSPKYLFRKEGQNVTLSCEQNLNHDAMYWYRQDPGQGLRLIYYSQIVNDFQKGDIAEGYSVSREKKESFPLTVTSAQKNPTAFYLCASSNQGLSTEAFFGQGTRLTVV.

At least ten counts were recorded for this clone. V gene TRBV30 combines with J gene TRBJ1-2; perhaps TRBD1 as D (5 bases). The CDR3 is 13 residues long. The V gene lost 2 bases and the J gene lost 2 bases, with 9 bases spanning the gap. CDR1 and CDR2 (germline): GTSNPN, SVGIG (reference sequence). CDR3 protein: CAWSPRENYGYTF. CDR3 DNA sequence: TGTGCCTGGAGTCCCAGGGAGAACTATGGCTACACCTTC.

This clone was seen ten or more times. V and J are TRBV5-1 and TRBJ2-5, with D possibly matching TRBD2 (6 bases). Germline loops: CDR1 SGHRS, CDR2 YFSETQ. The CDR3 extends over 11 amino acids. The V end lost 7 bases, the J end lost 5 bases, and 9 bases lay between the germline ends. For the CDR3, the DNA is TGCGCCAGCGGGGGGACCGAGACCCAGTACTTC. It yields the protein CASGGTETQYF.

At least ten counts were recorded for this clone. The rearrangement links TRBV9 to TRBJ2-1; 13 bases match TRBD2. This CDR3 contains 14 residues. Germline V lookup: CDR1 SGDLS, CDR2 YYNGEE. Trimming at V came to 0 bases and at J to 10 bases, leaving 1 base not matched to a gene. DNA for the CDR3: TGTGCCAGCAGCGTAGCGGGACTAGCGGGAGAGCAGTTCTTC. Translation gives CASSVAGLAGEQFF. Full variable domain (outside the CDR3, taken from reference TRBV9 and TRBJ2-1): DSGVTQTPKHLITATGQRVTLRCSPRSGDLSVYWYQQSLDQGLQFLIQYYNGEERAKGNILERFSAQQFPDLHSELNLSSLELGDSALYFCASSVAGLAGEQFFGPGTRLTVL.

This clone was detected ten times or more. The V call is TRBV19, the J call TRBJ2-7; tentatively, D is TRBD2 (6 bases). Germline V gene data show CDR1 as LNHDA and CDR2 as SQIVND (reference sequence). The V and J ends lost 8 bases and 3 bases respectively, with 14 bases between them. CDR3 size: 13 residues. CDR3 residues: CASSRYSGYEQYF. The DNA of the CDR3 is TGTGCCAGTTCTCGGTATAGCGGCTACGAGCAGTACTTC.

By frequency in the sample, this clone is medium-sized. The rearrangement joins TRBV6-2 or TRBV6-3 to TRBJ2-3; D is unresolved. The germline V gene encodes CDR1 MNHEY and CDR2 SVGEGT. CDR3 length: 12 residues. V was pared by 2 bases and J by 3 bases, with 3 bases between. This CDR3 reads CASSYLTDTQYF. For the CDR3, the DNA is TGTGCCAGCAGTTACCTAACAGATACGCAGTATTTT.

This clone showed up many times. The chain uses TRBV20-1 and TRBJ2-1; TRBD1 agrees at 10 bases. The CDR3 length is 14 residues. Germline trimming cut 3 bases from V and 4 bases from J; bases unmatched to any gene: 3. Germline-derived CDR1 and CDR2 are DFQATT and SNEGSKA (reference sequence). The CDR3 here is CSASDRGQYNEQFF. DNA for the CDR3: TGCAGTGCTAGTGACAGGGGGCAATACAATGAGCAGTTCTTC.

This clone came up many times. This chain connects TRBV2 to TRBJ2-2; D is unclear. Germline V gene sequence: CDR1 SNHLY, CDR2 FYNNEI. Trimming removed 3 bases at V and 1 base at J, with 12 bases between. This CDR3 is built from 16 residues. CDR3: CASSDLTIKNTGELFF. DNA for the CDR3: TGTGCCAGCAGTGACCTGACGATAAAGAACACCGGGGAGCTGTTTTTT.

This clone appeared many times. The V call is TRBV7-2, the J call TRBJ1-6, with TRBD1 as a possible D gene (6 bases). The CDR3 is 15 amino acids. The V end was cut by 0 bases, the J end by 8 bases, with 11 bases between. Germline V gives CDR1 SGHTA, CDR2 FQGNSA. The DNA for the CDR3 is TGTGCCAGCAGCTTAGCCAGGGGTGGTCATTCACCCCTCCACTTT. Translation gives CASSLARGGHSPLHF.

Comment on this clone: Germline is not matched at one junction end, which may reflect a read error. Other DNA sequences of this sample code for an identical CDR3. The chain carries TRBV5-1 and TRBJ2-7; D ambiguous. CDR1 SGHRS and CDR2 YFSETQ come from the germline V gene. The CDR3 sequence is 13 residues long. The CDR3 sequence: CASSLVAEYEQYF. The DNA for the CDR3 is TGCGCCAGCAGCTTAGTGGCCGAGTACGAGCAGTACTTT.

The chain's CDR3 is CASSLGGRREQYF. The CDR3 DNA is TGTGCCAGCAGCTTGGGGGGGCGCCGAGAGCAGTACTTC. The chain recombines TRBV7-2 with TRBJ2-7, with D maybe TRBD2 (7 bases). This CDR3 is 13 amino acids long. Germline V gene lookup returns CDR1 SGHTA and CDR2 FQGNSA. The V gene lost 3 bases and the J gene lost 7 bases, with 13 bases spanning the gap.

This clone was recorded many times. V gene TRBV4-2 combines with J gene TRBJ1-5; 7 bases are a match to TRBD1. Germline CDR1 LGHNA, CDR2 YNFKEQ. This CDR3 spans 17 amino acids. The V gene end was trimmed by 0 bases and the J gene end by 6 bases; junction bases not matched to a gene: 11. This chain's CDR3 is CASSQDLQGFRGQPQHF. As DNA, the CDR3 is TGTGCCAGCAGCCAAGATTTACAGGGGTTCCGGGGTCAGCCCCAGCATTTT.